This TCR beta chain is from a study of cytomegalovirus exposure and HLA in healthy donors. Whole-study results and caveats: In the analysis, some V segments, TRBV6-2 and TRBV6-3 included, were excluded as indistinguishable.

It was healthy bone marrow donors who served as donors. This PCR relied on a set of 60 Vbeta primers and 13 Jbeta primers. Only in-frame clones appear in the TCRdb table, and some are missing; sequencing was by immunoSEQ multiplex PCR. There are some 160,000 clones in the sample; approximately 78% occur only once, and approximately 8% lies in the top ten. As to this clone: Its antigen is unknown.

The CDR3 extends over 14 amino acids. V lost 4 bases to trimming and J lost 0 bases, with 10 bases between them. The germline gives CDR1 SGHRS, CDR2 YFSETQ. The chain couples TRBV5-1 to TRBJ1-2; D is perhaps TRBD1 (6 bases). The source of this sequence is a male donor in good health and CMV-seropositive. Sample: PBMCs. The CDR3 DNA reads as TGCGCCAGCAGCCCGGACAGATCTAACTATGGCTACACCTTC. It translates to CASSPDRSNYGYTF.